These 4 T cell receptor beta chains were all obtained from the same sample, sequenced in a study of OX40 agonist ivuxolimab in advanced cancers. Libraries were prepared by immunoSEQ multiplex PCR; TCRdb keeps only in-frame clonotypes and omits some of them. The sample shows 70,000 or so clones, about 80% of them seen only once. The sample in question was CD4+ or CD8+ T cells sorted from blood, obtained in a trial of the OX40 agonist ivuxolimab. The receptors originated from an adult with an advanced solid tumor such as melanoma, head and neck, liver or kidney cancer.

The rearrangement joins TRBV6-5 to TRBJ1-4; TRBD1 agrees at 8 bases. J lost 4 bases, V lost 8 bases, and 9 bases had no gene match. CDR1 is MNHEY and CDR2 is SVGAGI in the germline V gene. This CDR3 has 15 amino acids. The CDR3 loop is CASSPQTGDNEKLFF. In DNA, the CDR3 is TGTGCCAGCTCCCCTCAGACAGGGGATAATGAAAAACTGTTTTTT.

The chain couples TRBV14 to TRBJ1-3; no firm D call. The CDR3 consists of 15 residues. Germline V gene lookup returns CDR1 SGHDN and CDR2 FVKESK. V gave up 0 bases and J gave up 6 bases, with 12 bases separating them. The CDR3 sequence is CASSQDSALVNTIYF. CDR3 nucleotides: TGTGCCAGCAGCCAAGACAGTGCCCTGGTAAACACCATATATTTT.

A remark on this clone: The junction differs from germline at one of its ends, possibly a read error. Other nucleotide sequences in the sample specify the same CDR3. The chain combines TRBV6-1 with TRBJ1-2; tentative D call: TRBD1 (5 bases). This CDR3 contains 14 residues. Per the germline V gene, CDR1 is MNHNS and CDR2 is SASEGT. In DNA, the CDR3 is TGCGCCAGCCCGGACAAATACACTAACTATGGCTACACCTTC. It encodes CASPDKYTNYGYTF.

J is TRBJ1-5 and V is TRBV7-2; the D gene is possibly TRBD1 (6 bases). V lost 4 bases to trimming and J lost 5 bases, with 15 bases between them. This CDR3 spans 15 amino acids. In germline, CDR1 is SGHTA, CDR2 FQGNSA. The CDR3 coding sequence is TGTGCCAGCAGCTCTGGGGGCAGGGTGGATCAGCCCCAGCATTTT. Translation gives CASSSGGRVDQPQHF.